These 32 T cell receptor beta chains share one sample of origin, sequenced in a study of regulatory T cells in long-lasting Graves disease. The time point denotes: newly diagnosed GD, antithyroid drugs for less than 3 months. The authors made the TCR library using RNA they extracted from PBMCs. The TCR beta library used iRepertoire HTBI primers with Arm-PCR amplification of CDR3. In TCRdb, the multiplex PCR reads were re-called with MiXCR into one record per CDR3 protein. Of under 800,000 distinct CDR3 sequences in the sample, around 15% were seen once. The same specimen was also included in a second study, on T cells in Graves' hyperthyroidism and ophthalmopathy.

The sample consisted of peripheral blood mononuclear cells (PBMCs), taken at new diagnosis, from a patient treated with antithyroid drugs. The receptors stem from a woman aged 25 to 45 with Graves disease.

The gene calls are TRBV4-1 and TRBJ2-7; TRBD2 agrees at 11 bases. The CDR3 extends over 15 amino acids. V lost 2 bases to trimming and J lost 3 bases; unmatched junction nucleotides: 3. Per the germline V gene, CDR1 is MGHRA and CDR2 is YSYEKL. The CDR3, as DNA: TGCGCCAGCAGCCAAACCGGGACTAGCGGCTACGAGCAGTACTTC. The encoded protein is CASSQTGTSGYEQYF.

This clonotype came up once. V and J are TRBV5-1 and TRBJ2-7; D is uncertain. Trimming took off 2 bases at V and 3 bases at J, with 9 bases between the two ends. The CDR3 runs to 13 residues. Looked up from germline, CDR1 is SGHRS and CDR2 is YFSETQ. In DNA form, the CDR3 reads TGCGCCAGCAGCTTTTCCACATACTACGAGCAGTACTTC. It codes for CASSFSTYYEQYF.

This clonotype was seen more than once but under ten times. J is TRBJ1-4 and V is TRBV3-1; the match to TRBD1 covers 10 bases. Germline CDR1 LGHDT, CDR2 YNNKEL (reference sequence). Trimming took 0 bases from V and 5 from J; bases not matched to a gene: 6. CDR3 size: 17 residues. CDR3 protein: CASSQDWWDRGNEKLFF. CDR3 nucleotide sequence: TGTGCCAGCAGCCAAGATTGGTGGGACAGGGGAAATGAAAAACTGTTTTTT.

This clonotype was detected a few times. This chain connects TRBV9 to TRBJ2-7, with D perhaps TRBD2 (6 bases). The V gene's germline CDR1 is SGDLS and CDR2 YYNGEE. The CDR3 has 14 residues. Trimming pared 0 bases from V and 3 bases from J, leaving 10 bases between. CDR3 nucleotides: TGTGCCAGCAGCGTAGGGCGGGGTGGCTACGAGCAGTACTTC. It encodes CASSVGRGGYEQYF.

The V gene is TRBV3-1, the J gene TRBJ1-1; D gene uncertain. This CDR3 has 17 residues. From germline, CDR1 is LGHDT and CDR2 YNNKEL (reference sequence). With 1 base removed from V and 5 bases from J, the gap between germline ends came to 20 bases. The CDR3 sequence is CASSQGEISVLRTEAFF. CDR3 bases: TGTGCCAGCAGCCAAGGAGAAATAAGTGTGTTAAGGACTGAAGCTTTCTTT.

V gene TRBV19 combines with J gene TRBJ1-5; D may be TRBD1 (5 bases). Germline V gene lookup returns CDR1 LNHDA and CDR2 SQIVND (reference sequence). The CDR3 totals 15 residues. Trimming took 8 bases from V and 3 from J, leaving 17 bases between them. CDR3 nucleotide sequence: TGTGCCAGTCGGCTGTACTGGGGGACCAATCAGCCCCAGCATTTT. Residues: CASRLYWGTNQPQHF.

This clonotype was detected a few times. The chain uses TRBV6-1 and TRBJ2-4; D is undetermined. The CDR3 sequence is 15 residues long. CDR1 and CDR2 (germline): MNHNS, SASEGT. The V gene lost 10 bases and the J gene lost 0 bases, with 16 bases spanning the gap. In DNA, the CDR3 is TGTGCCACCTCTCCGGACGGAATAGCCAAAAACATTCAGTACTTC. As protein: CATSPDGIAKNIQYF.

This clonotype was detected many times. The V and J genes are TRBV7-9 and TRBJ2-1; the match to TRBD1 covers 7 bases. Germline V gene sequence: CDR1 SEHNR, CDR2 FQNEAQ (reference sequence). This CDR3 is 11 amino acids long. The trim removed 5 bases at V and 9 bases at J, leaving 1 base unmatched. The CDR3 coding sequence is TGTGCCAGCAGCCCAGGGGGTGAGCAGTTCTTC. It yields the protein CASSPGGEQFF. Together with reference TRBV7-9 and TRBJ2-1, the CDR3 gives the full variable domain: DTGVSQNPRHKITKRGQNVTFRCDPISEHNRLYWYRQTLGQGPEFLTYFQNEAQLEKSRLLSDRFSAERPKGSFSTLEIQRTEQGDSAMYLCASSPGGEQFFGPGTRLTVL.

This clonotype was counted many times. The chain recombines TRBV12-3 or TRBV12-4 with TRBJ1-6; 7 bases align to TRBD1. The trim removed 6 bases at V and 10 bases at J, leaving 9 bases unmatched. CDR3 length equals 14 residues. CDR3: CASSRQGWNSPLHF. In DNA form, the CDR3 reads TGTGCCAGCAGCCGACAGGGTTGGAACTCACCCCTCCACTTT.

This clonotype was counted many times. CDR3 loop: CASSIQRDTQYF. DNA for the CDR3: TGTGCCAGCAGTATTCAGCGAGATACGCAGTATTTT. V gene TRBV2 combines with J gene TRBJ2-3; D gene unclear. The CDR3 sequence is 12 residues long. CDR1 SNHLY and CDR2 FYNNEI come from the germline V gene. Trimming left V 5 bases short and J 5 bases short, with 8 bases between.

Notes on this clonotype: Here the CDR3 omits its conserved ending phenylalanine or tryptophan, so a read error is the likely source. This chain connects TRBV27 to TRBJ2-1, with D hard to call. Germline assignment: CDR1 MNHEY and CDR2 SMNVEV (reference sequence). Trimming shortened V by 0 bases and J by 0 bases, and 6 bases separated the two germline ends. The CDR3 extends over 15 amino acids. Here the CDR3 reads CASSLSLSSYNEQFS. The CDR3 DNA is TGTGCCAGCAGTTTATCTCTGAGCTCCTACAATGAGCAGTTCTCC.

The chain carries TRBV6-1 and TRBJ2-7; maybe TRBD1 (5 bases). Trimming left V 6 bases short and J 1 base short, with 13 bases between. From germline, CDR1 is MNHNS and CDR2 SASEGT. The CDR3 runs 14 residues. CDR3 sequence reads: CASSPGMGSYEQYF. The CDR3 bases are TGTGCCAGCAGCCCAGGGATGGGTTCCTACGAGCAGTACTTC.

The chain uses TRBV29-1 and TRBJ2-5, with D perhaps matching TRBD1 or TRBD2 (5 bases each). The CDR3 totals 13 residues. The V gene's germline CDR1 is SQVTM and CDR2 ANQGSEA. Trimming took 5 bases from V and 4 from J, leaving 14 bases between them. CDR3 coding DNA: TGCAGCGTTACCCCGGGGCCTCCAGAGACCCAGTACTTC. Translation gives CSVTPGPPETQYF.

The DNA for the CDR3 is TGCAGCGTTGTGCCGGGAAAAACTGAAGCTTTCTTT. As protein: CSVVPGKTEAFF. The chain carries TRBV29-1 and TRBJ1-1; D is ambiguous. The V end lost 4 bases, the J end lost 5 bases, and 11 bases lay between the germline ends. Germline assignment: CDR1 SQVTM and CDR2 ANQGSEA. The CDR3 extends over 12 amino acids.

The genes are TRBV28 and TRBJ2-5, with D unresolved. Germline V lookup: CDR1 MDHEN, CDR2 SYDVKM. Trimming pared 5 bases from V and 11 bases from J, leaving 12 bases between. This CDR3 comprises 11 residues. CDR3 in amino acids: CASSAGGPQYF. The CDR3 DNA reads TGTGCCAGCAGTGCCGGTGGGCCACAGTACTTC.

This sequence joins TRBV15 and TRBJ2-3; maybe TRBD2 (5 bases). The CDR3 extends over 13 amino acids. V was clipped by 1 base and J by 6 bases, with 8 bases between them. Per germline, CDR1 LNHNV and CDR2 YYDKDF (reference sequence). DNA for the CDR3: TGTGCCACCAGCAGAGCACCGGGGGATACGCAGTATTTT. Amino acid sequence: CATSRAPGDTQYF.

The chain carries TRBV18 and TRBJ2-1; 9 positions agree with TRBD1. In germline, CDR1 is KGHSH, CDR2 LQKENI. With V trimmed by 5 bases and J by 0 bases, 11 bases remained unmatched. CDR3 length: 18 amino acids. CDR3 residues: CASSSGTGLFSSYNEQFF. CDR3 DNA sequence: TGTGCCAGCTCAAGTGGGACAGGGTTATTCAGCTCCTACAATGAGCAGTTCTTC.

This clonotype was found a few times. An end of the junction differs from the germline gene, which may be a read error. V gene TRBV12-3 or TRBV12-4 combines with J gene TRBJ2-7; TRBD1 aligns across 10 bases. The CDR3 runs to 13 residues. CDR3 in amino acids: CASSPAGTGVLNF. The CDR3 region has the DNA TGTGCCAGCAGTCCAGCGGGGACAGGGGTCCTCAACTTC.

The table lists this clonotype with a few counts. This chain uses TRBV9 with TRBJ2-1; no firm D call. This CDR3 is 12 amino acids long. Germline V gene data show CDR1 as SGDLS and CDR2 as YYNGEE. Trimming stripped 4 bases from V and 9 bases from J, with 11 bases between. The CDR3 DNA follows: TGTGCCAGCAGCCCCTTAAAGGGTGAGCAGTTCTTC. Encoded protein: CASSPLKGEQFF.

This clonotype was counted many times. The rearrangement links TRBV6-1 to TRBJ2-1; 7 positions agree with TRBD1. The germline CDR1 and CDR2 sequences are MNHNS and SASEGT. The CDR3 consists of 14 residues. The V and J ends lost 6 bases and 4 bases, in that order; junction bases with no gene match: 6. CDR3 nucleotides: TGTGCCAGCAGGAGACAGGGATTTTACAATGAGCAGTTCTTC. Translated: CASRRQGFYNEQFF.

Many counts were recorded for this clonotype. V is TRBV6-5 and J is TRBJ2-7, with 9 bases aligning to TRBD1. This CDR3 contains 15 residues. Germline CDR1 MNHEY, CDR2 SVGAGI. Losses at the gene ends were 2 bases for V and 3 bases for J; bases not matched to a gene: 5. The CDR3, as DNA: TGTGCCAGCAGTTACACCCAGGGACAGGGCTACGAGCAGTACTTC. This sequence encodes CASSYTQGQGYEQYF.

This clonotype was seen a few times. The rearrangement uses TRBV7-6 and TRBJ1-2; TRBD1 agrees at 7 bases. CDR1 is SGHVS and CDR2 is FNYEAQ in the germline V gene. After removal of 4 bases from V and 7 bases from J, the junction contained 6 bases not matched to a gene. The CDR3 runs 13 residues. The DNA for the CDR3 is TGTGCCAGCAGCTCCACAGGGGTGGCTGGCTACACCTTC. This sequence encodes CASSSTGVAGYTF. The whole variable domain, filled in from reference TRBV7-6 and TRBJ1-2, reads GAGVSQSPRYKVTKRGQDVALRCDPISGHVSLYWYRQALGQGPEFLTYFNYEAQQDKSGLPNDRFSAERPEGSISTLTIQRTEQRDSAMYRCASSSTGVAGYTFGSGTRLTVV.

This clonotype was observed a handful of times. V usage is TRBV14 and J usage is TRBJ1-1; TRBD1 is a possible D gene (6 bases). The V gene's germline CDR1 is SGHDN and CDR2 FVKESK. Trimming took off 4 bases at V and 4 bases at J, with 13 bases between the two ends. The CDR3 spans 14 residues. CDR3 DNA: TGTGCCAGCAGCCCCCACAGGGTGGGCACTGAAGCTTTCTTT. It yields the protein CASSPHRVGTEAFF. Complete variable domain (other parts from reference TRBV14 and TRBJ1-1): EAGVTQFPSHSVIEKGQTVTLRCDPISGHDNLYWYRRVMGKEIKFLLHFVKESKQDESGMPNNRFLAERTGGTYSTLKVQPAELEDSGVYFCASSPHRVGTEAFFGQGTRLTVV.

This clonotype was seen at least ten times. The genes are TRBV28 and TRBJ2-2; the D gene is possibly TRBD1 (5 bases). CDR1 MDHEN and CDR2 SYDVKM come from the germline V gene. The CDR3 consists of 15 residues. V dropped 5 bases and J dropped 2 bases, with 12 bases sitting between them. The CDR3 nucleotides are TGTGCCAGCAGTCGCCTCAGGGATAACACCGGGGAGCTGTTTTTT. It specifies CASSRLRDNTGELFF.

This clonotype was picked up a small number of times. A junction boundary mismatches the germline segment, possibly from a read error. The chain recombines TRBV6-6 with TRBJ1-2; D is perhaps TRBD1 (6 bases). The CDR3 length is 13 residues. Germline values: CDR1 MNHNY, CDR2 SVGAGI (reference sequence). The CDR3: CASSYSTGGDLHF. In DNA form, the CDR3 reads TGTGCCAGCAGTTACTCGACAGGAGGAGACTTACACTTC.

This clonotype occurred many times. V gene TRBV24-1 combines with J gene TRBJ2-1, with TRBD2 matching over 8 bases. The V and J ends lost 5 bases and 3 bases, in that order; junction bases with no gene match: 5. Germline loops: CDR1 KGHDR, CDR2 SFDVKD. This CDR3 contains 15 residues. The chain's CDR3 is CATSGFSGNYNEQFF. The CDR3 DNA is TGTGCCACCAGTGGGTTTAGCGGGAACTACAATGAGCAGTTCTTC.

This rearrangement joins TRBV6-2 or TRBV6-3 to TRBJ2-7; 12 bases match TRBD2. TRBJ2-3 explains the end of the DNA better; the J call may be wrong. This CDR3 spans 16 amino acids. CDR1 and CDR2 (germline): MNHEY, SVGEGT. The CDR3 spells CASSRLTSGSSDTQYF. In nucleotides, the CDR3 is TGTGCCAGCAGTCGTCTGACTAGCGGGAGTTCAGATACGCAGTATTTT.

This clonotype occurred many times. The chain employs TRBV2 and TRBJ2-3; possibly TRBD1 or TRBD2 for D (5 bases each). Trimming removed 8 bases at V and 10 bases at J, with 19 bases between. The CDR3 extends over 13 amino acids. The germline V gene encodes CDR1 SNHLY and CDR2 FYNNEI. CDR3 amino acids: CASWDRHDGAQYF. CDR3 sequence (DNA): TGTGCCAGCTGGGACCGACACGACGGGGCGCAGTATTTT.

As for this clonotype: One base away lies a much larger clone, so this may be a sequencing read error. The rearrangement links TRBV9 to TRBJ2-1, with D uncertain. This CDR3 region has 13 residues. Germline assignment: CDR1 SGDLS and CDR2 YYNGEE. V was trimmed by 3 bases and J by 2 bases, leaving 6 bases between them. Here the CDR3 DNA reads TGTGCCAGCAGCGAGGACCCCTACAATGAGCAGTTCTTC. Protein: CASSEDPYNEQFF. The full variable domain, completed using reference TRBV9 and TRBJ2-1, is DSGVTQTPKHLITATGQRVTLRCSPRSGDLSVYWYQQSLDQGLQFLIQYYNGEERAKGNILERFSAQQFPDLHSELNLSSLELGDSALYFCASSEDPYNEQFFGPGTRLTVL.

This clonotype was seen more than once but under ten times. V usage is TRBV6-2 or TRBV6-3 and J usage is TRBJ2-1; possible D gene TRBD2, 5 bases. There are 13 residues in the CDR3. Trimming removed 0 bases at V and 7 bases at J, with 7 bases between. Germline-derived CDR1 and CDR2 are MNHEY and SVGEGT. The CDR3 sequence is CASSYSRVNEQFF. The DNA of the CDR3 is TGTGCCAGCAGTTACTCGAGGGTGAATGAGCAGTTCTTC.

This clonotype was seen once. A much larger clone is a single base away; this may be a read error. Since no conserved phenylalanine or tryptophan closes the CDR3, a read error is the likely cause. V and J are TRBV7-2 and TRBJ1-2; D might be TRBD1 (5 bases). Trimming shortened V by 7 bases and J by 8 bases, and 20 bases separated the two germline ends. CDR3 length equals 14 residues. CDR1 is SGHTA, CDR2 FQGNSA, per germline. The CDR3: CASTGGTGVLGYTL. The CDR3 region has the DNA TGTGCCAGCACCGGTGGGACCGGGGTCTTAGGCTACACCTTA.

This clonotype was detected only a few times. The rearrangement uses TRBV7-9 and TRBJ2-7, with TRBD2 identical over 9 bases. This CDR3 is 15 amino acids long. The germline CDR1 and CDR2 sequences are SEHNR and FQNEAQ (reference sequence). Trimming at V came to 5 bases and at J to 2 bases, leaving 7 bases not matched to a gene. CDR3 loop: CASSRFSGSAYEQYF. The CDR3 DNA is TGTGCCAGCAGCCGCTTTAGCGGGAGCGCCTACGAGCAGTACTTC.